Presented here are 26 T cell receptor beta chains from one specimen sequenced in a study of blood T cell repertoires in COVID-19. This table comes from immunoSEQ multiplex PCR, and its TCRdb copy is limited to in-frame clones, with some not included. Among 300,000 or so clones listed, around 90% were seen once. What was sequenced was peripheral blood. These receptors came from a woman between 35 and 50 years old with acute or convalescent COVID-19.

The J gene is TRBJ1-1, the V gene TRBV6-5; 10 bases align to TRBD1. Germline V gene lookup returns CDR1 MNHEY and CDR2 SVGAGI. This CDR3 has 13 residues. J lost 7 bases, V lost 6 bases, and 5 bases had no gene match. DNA for the CDR3: TGTGCCAGCAGAGACAGGGGGCCTGGTGAAGCTTTCTTT. Residues: CASRDRGPGEAFF.

This clone was detected only once. The chain links TRBV6-5 to TRBJ1-3; 12 nucleotides line up with TRBD1. Germline-derived CDR1 and CDR2 are MNHEY and SVGAGI. V gave up 8 bases and J gave up 2 bases; unmatched junction bases: 4. The CDR3 loop spans 15 amino acids. The CDR3 spells CASWDRGQTGNTIYF. As DNA, the CDR3 is TGTGCCAGCTGGGACAGGGGGCAAACTGGAAACACCATATATTTT.

The V gene is TRBV6-2 or TRBV6-3, the J gene TRBJ2-5; 9 nucleotides line up with TRBD2. V dropped 2 bases and J dropped 3; count of bases not matched to a gene: 7. Per the germline V gene, CDR1 is MNHEY and CDR2 is SVGEGT. The CDR3 spans 16 residues. CDR3 region: CASSYGERGDKETQYF. CDR3 sequence (DNA): TGTGCCAGCAGTTACGGCGAGCGGGGGGATAAAGAGACCCAGTACTTC.

This chain links TRBV14 with TRBJ2-6, with 9 bases matching TRBD1. Germline trimming cut 1 base from V and 1 base from J; bases unmatched to any gene: 14. This CDR3 contains 21 residues. Germline V gene data show CDR1 as SGHDN and CDR2 as FVKESK. The CDR3 DNA follows: TGTGCCAGCAGCCAAGCCGGACAGGGGCCCTTTTCGATTTCTGGGGCCAACGTCCTGACTTTC. Its protein product is CASSQAGQGPFSISGANVLTF.

The chain has TRBV3-1 (or the pseudogene TRBV3-2) and TRBJ1-3, with D maybe TRBD1 (5 bases). This CDR3 has 15 amino acids. The ends were cut back, 1 base at V and 0 bases at J, with 7 bases in the middle. Germline V gene lookup returns CDR1 LGHDT and CDR2 YNNKEL (reference sequence). CDR3 region: CASSQGGASGNTIYF. CDR3 sequence (DNA): TGTGCCAGCAGCCAAGGCGGGGCCTCTGGAAACACCATATATTTT.

J is TRBJ1-2 and V is TRBV19; TRBD1 matches at 7 bases. The germline V gene encodes CDR1 LNHDA and CDR2 SQIVND (reference sequence). Trimming removed 1 base from V and 1 base from J; junction bases left unmatched: 3. This CDR3 is 15 amino acids long. In DNA form, the CDR3 reads TGTGCCAGTAGTATAGGGACAGGAATTAACTATGGCTACACCTTC. Translated, it gives CASSIGTGINYGYTF.

This chain uses TRBV7-6 with TRBJ2-1; 11 bases align to TRBD1. V gave up 5 bases and J gave up 5 bases; unmatched junction bases: 8. CDR3 size: 16 residues. Germline V CDR1 and CDR2: SGHVS, FNYEAQ. CDR3 sequence (DNA): TGTGCCAGCAGCCCCCCCTTGGGACAGGGGGACAATGAGCAGTTCTTC. It encodes CASSPPLGQGDNEQFF.

The chain couples TRBV3-1 (or the pseudogene TRBV3-2) to TRBJ2-1; D may be TRBD1 (6 bases). V was cut by 6 bases and J by 7 bases, with 22 bases left in between. CDR1 and CDR2 from the germline V gene are LGHDT and YNNKEL (reference sequence). The CDR3 loop spans 16 amino acids. The CDR3 nucleotides read TGTGCCAGCAGGCCGACCGGGACACGGCATACTAATGAGCAGTTCTTC. Its translation: CASRPTGTRHTNEQFF.

The table lists this clone with a count of one. The J gene is TRBJ1-2, the V gene TRBV2; D ambiguous. Trimming pared 8 bases from V and 7 bases from J, leaving 14 bases between. Germline V gene data show CDR1 as SNHLY and CDR2 as FYNNEI. The CDR3 is made up of 12 amino acids. The CDR3 is CASGQAEGGYTF. DNA of the CDR3: TGTGCCAGCGGGCAGGCGGAGGGTGGCTACACCTTC.

The chain carries TRBV7-2 and TRBJ1-2; 8 bases are a match to TRBD1. The trim removed 5 bases at V and 7 bases at J, leaving 6 bases unmatched. The CDR3 runs to 13 residues. CDR1 is SGHTA, CDR2 FQGNSA, per germline. In DNA form, the CDR3 reads TGTGCCAGCAGCCAACAGGGGGGGAGTGGCTACACCTTC. It translates to CASSQQGGSGYTF.

This clone was detected only once. This specimen includes other DNA sequences encoding the same CDR3. The chain couples TRBV18 to TRBJ1-1; the D gene is possibly TRBD1 (5 bases). V was shortened by 4 bases and J by 2 bases, with 8 bases between the two germline ends. This CDR3 is built from 13 residues. CDR1 KGHSH and CDR2 LQKENI come from the germline V gene. CDR3 coding DNA: TGTGCCAGCTCACGAACAGGTAACACTGAAGCTTTCTTT. This codes for CASSRTGNTEAFF.

V and J are TRBV6-1 and TRBJ1-2, with 7 bases identical to TRBD1. The trim removed 2 bases at V and 4 bases at J, leaving 7 bases unmatched. The germline V gene encodes CDR1 MNHNS and CDR2 SASEGT. The CDR3 totals 15 residues. The CDR3 is CASSERGLGAYGYTF. DNA for the CDR3: TGTGCCAGCAGTGAAAGGGGGCTTGGGGCCTATGGCTACACCTTC.

The chain is built from TRBV7-2 and TRBJ2-3, with 8 bases aligning to TRBD2. Germline assignment: CDR1 SGHTA and CDR2 FQGNSA. V shed 5 bases and J 2 bases; nucleotides not matched to a gene: 9. This CDR3 contains 16 residues. The CDR3 protein is CASSIKRGRYTDTQYF. CDR3 DNA: TGTGCCAGCAGCATTAAGCGGGGGCGATACACAGATACGCAGTATTTT.

This sequence joins TRBV5-6 and TRBJ2-1; 8 bases agree with TRBD2. The CDR3 has 15 residues. Trimming took 4 bases from V and 9 from J; bases not matched to a gene: 12. CDR1 and CDR2 (germline): SGHDT, YYEEEE. CDR3 region: CASSARQRGMGEQFF. The CDR3 DNA reads TGTGCCAGCAGCGCCCGGCAGCGGGGGATGGGTGAGCAGTTCTTC.

V usage is TRBV11-2 and J usage is TRBJ2-1, with 14 bases fitting TRBD2. The ends lost 1 base at V and 8 bases at J; junction bases unmatched: 4. Per germline, CDR1 SGHAT and CDR2 FQNNGV. The CDR3 length is 16 residues. This chain's CDR3 is CASSLGTSGGFYEQFF. In nucleotides, the CDR3 is TGTGCCAGCAGCTTAGGGACTAGCGGGGGGTTCTATGAGCAGTTCTTC.

The gene calls are TRBV5-1 and TRBJ1-1; D is possibly TRBD1 (5 bases). In germline, CDR1 is SGHRS, CDR2 YFSETQ. The CDR3 totals 16 residues. V was pared by 0 bases and J by 3 bases, with 15 bases between. CDR3 loop: CASSLAGLVGDTEAFF. CDR3 DNA sequence: TGCGCCAGCAGCTTGGCAGGGTTGGTTGGGGACACTGAAGCTTTCTTT.

This clone came up a few times. The gene calls are TRBV19 and TRBJ1-3; 7 bases are a match to TRBD1. The J segment lost 4 bases and the V segment lost 5 bases, leaving 5 bases of the junction unmatched. The CDR3 has 14 amino acids. Germline V gene data show CDR1 as LNHDA and CDR2 as SQIVND (reference sequence). CDR3 amino acids: CASSQGVSGNTIYF. DNA for the CDR3: TGTGCCAGTAGTCAGGGGGTGAGCGGAAACACCATATATTTT.

This chain joins TRBV27 and TRBJ1-2; TRBD1 agrees at 8 bases. Germline CDR1 is MNHEY and CDR2 is SMNVEV (reference sequence). This CDR3 contains 14 residues. Trimming removed 2 bases from V and 8 bases from J; junction bases left unmatched: 7. CDR3 DNA: TGTGCCAGCAGTTTAATTCCAGGGGGCGACGGCTACACCTTC. It codes for CASSLIPGGDGYTF.

A few counts support this clone. The genes are TRBV19 and TRBJ1-4; D is perhaps TRBD1 (5 bases). Between the trimmed V and J ends, which lost 0 bases and 7 bases, there was a span of 12 bases. The germline CDR1 and CDR2 sequences are LNHDA and SQIVND (reference sequence). This CDR3 comprises 15 residues. Here the CDR3 reads CASSIDGGAGEKLFF. CDR3 DNA sequence: TGTGCCAGTAGTATAGATGGAGGGGCGGGTGAAAAACTGTTTTTT.

The chain combines TRBV11-2 with TRBJ2-6, with 10 bases lining up with TRBD1. The germline gives CDR1 SGHAT, CDR2 FQNNGV. The J segment lost 5 bases and the V segment lost 5 bases, leaving 9 bases of the junction unmatched. The CDR3 contains 17 residues. The CDR3 spells CASSPTTGGARANVLTF. As DNA, the CDR3 is TGTGCCAGCAGCCCGACGACAGGGGGCGCCCGGGCCAACGTCCTGACTTTC. Full variable domain (remainder filled in from reference TRBV11-2 and TRBJ2-6): EAGVAQSPRYKIIEKRQSVAFWCNPISGHATLYWYQQILGQGPKLLIQFQNNGVVDDSQLPKDRFSAERLKGVDSTLKIQPAKLEDSAVYLCASSPTTGGARANVLTFGAGSRLTVL.

CDR3 nucleotides: TGTGCTAGTGGTTTAAGGGAAGGGAGGGCAGATACGCAGTATTTT. Its translation is CASGLREGRADTQYF. The chain uses TRBV12-5 and TRBJ2-3; TRBD2 matches at 7 bases. The CDR3 runs 15 residues. Germline CDR1 LGHNT, CDR2 FRNRAP. Trimming at V came to 3 bases and at J to 4 bases, leaving 7 bases not matched to a gene.

The chain carries TRBV6-5 and TRBJ2-3; 7 bases line up with TRBD2. The CDR3 consists of 15 residues. V trimming: 8 bases; J trimming: 2 bases; junction bases outside the gene matches: 10. The germline gives CDR1 MNHEY, CDR2 SVGAGI. The CDR3 DNA is TGTGCCAGCGTTAGACTAGCCGGGCTCACAGATACGCAGTATTTT. Encoded protein: CASVRLAGLTDTQYF.

This clone was picked up a small number of times. The chain combines TRBV9 with TRBJ2-3; possibly TRBD2 for D (5 bases). The germline CDR1 and CDR2 sequences are SGDLS and YYNGEE. V gave up 0 bases and J gave up 5 bases, with 10 bases separating them. This CDR3 has 14 residues. CDR3: CASSVGTLGDTQYF. CDR3 sequence (DNA): TGTGCCAGCAGCGTAGGGACTCTTGGAGATACGCAGTATTTT.

The table lists this clone with a count of one. The rearrangement joins TRBV30 to TRBJ1-1; tentative D call: TRBD1 (5 bases). Between the trimmed V and J ends, which lost 0 bases and 6 bases, there was a span of 14 bases. Germline CDR1 is GTSNPN and CDR2 is SVGIG (reference sequence). The CDR3 spans 14 residues. The CDR3 here is CAWSVLQGSAEAFF. The CDR3, as DNA: TGTGCCTGGAGTGTACTGCAGGGATCGGCTGAAGCTTTCTTT.

The chain carries TRBV3-1 (or the pseudogene TRBV3-2) and TRBJ2-2, with TRBD2 as a possible D gene (5 bases). The CDR3 loop spans 13 amino acids. Germline V gives CDR1 LGHDT, CDR2 YNNKEL (reference sequence). With 3 bases removed from V and 6 bases from J, the gap between germline ends came to 8 bases. CDR3 bases: TGTGCCAGCAGCCACCAAGCGGCCGGGGAGCTGTTTTTT. Its protein is CASSHQAAGELFF.

This clone has just a few counts. The chain carries TRBV2 and TRBJ1-2; 12 positions match TRBD1. Per the germline V gene, CDR1 is SNHLY and CDR2 is FYNNEI. The CDR3 covers 15 residues. V was pared by 6 bases and J by 7 bases, with 9 bases of the junction left unmatched. CDR3 residues: CASSHGTGGASGYTF. CDR3 nucleotide sequence: TGTGCCAGCAGCCACGGGACAGGGGGCGCATCTGGCTACACCTTC.